These 10 T cell receptor beta chains share one sample of origin, sequenced in a study of T-cell reconstitution after alpha-beta-depleted transplantation in children. The authors prepared the TCRbeta library with unique molecular identifiers. Each CDR3 protein is one row after TCRdb ran MiXCR on the PCR reads. The repertoire holds 500,000 to 600,000 distinct CDR3 sequences, with about a sixth as singletons. The specimen comprised PBMCs from the stem cell graft donor, sampled from the stem cell graft. These receptors all come from a human donor who donated a stem cell graft to a child with acute lymphoblastic leukemia.

The chain links TRBV7-2 to TRBJ2-7; 10 bases map to TRBD1. The CDR3 runs to 15 residues. V trimming: 1 base; J trimming: 9 bases; junction bases outside the gene matches: 9. Looked up from germline, CDR1 is SGHTA and CDR2 is FQGNSA. CDR3 in amino acids: CASSLGGLGQGGQYF. The CDR3 DNA sequence: TGTGCCAGCAGCTTAGGGGGCCTCGGACAGGGGGGGCAGTACTTC.

In its sample, this clonotype was seen a few times. V is TRBV10-3 and J is TRBJ2-1; D unresolved. Germline CDR1 is ENHRY and CDR2 is SYGVKD. This CDR3 is built from 15 residues. V was clipped by 2 bases and J by 0 bases, with 8 bases between them. The CDR3 protein is CAISERTRSYNEQFF. The CDR3, as DNA: TGTGCCATCAGTGAGCGGACCCGCTCCTACAATGAGCAGTTCTTC.

The gene calls are TRBV4-1 and TRBJ1-5; D remains ambiguous. The V end lost 2 bases, the J end lost 1 base, and 21 bases lay between the germline ends. The CDR3 totals 19 residues. Germline V gives CDR1 MGHRA, CDR2 YSYEKL. CDR3 DNA: TGCGCCAGCAGCCAATGGTTTTCAGGCAGAGCCAAGAGCAATCAGCCCCAGCATTTT. It translates to CASSQWFSGRAKSNQPQHF.

This clonotype was counted only a few times. The chain couples TRBV29-1 to TRBJ2-7; D is possibly TRBD1 or TRBD2 (7 bases each). Germline-derived CDR1 and CDR2 are SQVTM and ANQGSEA. V was clipped by 6 bases and J by 5 bases, with 20 bases between them. This CDR3 is built from 14 residues. This CDR3 is CSVGGGRISNEQYF. CDR3 nucleotide sequence: TGCAGCGTAGGGGGCGGGAGAATAAGTAACGAGCAGTACTTC.

This clonotype has more than one count but fewer than ten. The CDR3 reads CASTQHHRGSSYEQYF. The CDR3 DNA reads TGTGCCAGCACCCAACATCACAGGGGGAGCTCCTACGAGCAGTACTTC. The chain has TRBV7-2 and TRBJ2-7; 8 nucleotides agree with TRBD1. This CDR3 has 16 residues. The trim removed 7 bases at V and 0 bases at J, leaving 11 bases unmatched. Germline lookup yields CDR1 SGHTA and CDR2 FQGNSA.

The V gene is TRBV20-1, the J gene TRBJ2-7; TRBD2 is a possible D gene (6 bases). Germline V gene lookup returns CDR1 DFQATT and CDR2 SNEGSKA (reference sequence). Trimming took off 5 bases at V and 1 base at J, with 18 bases between the two ends. The CDR3 consists of 15 residues. CDR3 region: CSAPLSGEPSYEQYF. The CDR3, as DNA: TGCAGTGCTCCCCTCTCGGGGGAACCTTCCTACGAGCAGTACTTC.

This clonotype was recorded a few times. V gene TRBV28 combines with J gene TRBJ2-1; 8 nucleotides agree with TRBD2. Germline trimming cut 5 bases from V and 7 bases from J; bases unmatched to any gene: 13. Germline CDR1 and CDR2: MDHEN and SYDVKM. The CDR3 is made up of 16 amino acids. The DNA for the CDR3 is TGTGCCAGCAGTCCGCCGGGAGCGGGAGCCAGGAATGAGCAGTTCTTC. This encodes CASSPPGAGARNEQFF.

This chain joins TRBV7-9 and TRBJ2-1, with TRBD1 as a possible D gene (5 bases). From germline, CDR1 is SEHNR and CDR2 FQNEAQ (reference sequence). This CDR3 has 17 amino acids. The ends were cut back, 4 bases at V and 10 bases at J, with 26 bases in the middle. The CDR3 DNA is TGTGCCAGCAGCTCCTCGACGCCCTCCGACAGCGTAGGGGAGCAGTTCTTC. Its protein product is CASSSSTPSDSVGEQFF.

The rearrangement joins TRBV12-3 or TRBV12-4 to TRBJ2-1, with 8 bases lining up with TRBD2. V shed 3 bases, J shed 5 bases, and the junction held 3 bases outside the gene matches. The CDR3 runs 14 residues. The CDR3 DNA sequence: TGTGCCAGCAGTTTCACTAGCGGAGACAATGAGCAGTTCTTC. Its protein is CASSFTSGDNEQFF.

The chain is built from TRBV3-1 and TRBJ2-1; D is ambiguous. The CDR3 loop spans 19 amino acids. Trimming shortened V by 6 bases and J by 0 bases, and 24 bases separated the two germline ends. Germline lookup yields CDR1 LGHDT and CDR2 YNNKEL (reference sequence). CDR3 region: CASSPASALESSSYNEQFF. CDR3 sequence (DNA): TGTGCCAGCAGTCCCGCTTCGGCCCTCGAGTCAAGCTCCTACAATGAGCAGTTCTTC.